The rows below give T cell receptor beta chains drawn from one sample of a study of OX40 agonist ivuxolimab in advanced cancers. Sequencing was performed with immunoSEQ multiplex PCR; in TCRdb, only in-frame clones are kept and a portion is missing. This table has approximately 14,000 clones, roughly 90% appearing once. This sample comprised CD4+ or CD8+ T cells sorted from blood, obtained in a trial of the OX40 agonist ivuxolimab. The receptors were sampled from an adult with an advanced solid tumor such as melanoma, head and neck, liver or kidney cancer. Both conserved end residues are part of each CDR3. D genes are given only for firm matches.

J | V | D | CDR3
TRBJ2-1 | TRBV9 | TRBD2 | CASSERGAAYNEQFF
TRBJ2-1 | TRBV4-3 | NA | CASSQDLGRSKQFF
TRBJ1-1 | TRBV4-3 | NA | CASSQERVTEAFF
TRBJ1-2 | TRBV7-9 | NA | CASSYGGNYGYTF
TRBJ2-1 | TRBV30 | NA | CAWTTVFSYNEQFF
TRBJ1-1 | TRBV7-9 | NA | CASSPMVNGNTEAFF
TRBJ2-7 | TRBV27 | NA | CASSLQGWNEQYF
TRBJ2-7 | TRBV4-3 | TRBD2 | CASSQDRAGGSLQQYF
TRBJ2-7 | TRBV6-1 | NA | CASSDGAEGGDEQYF
TRBJ2-7 | TRBV6-5 | NA | CASSYSERQIHEQYF
TRBJ2-5 | TRBV7-3 | NA | CASSLMDGPRETQYF
TRBJ1-3 | TRBV7-8 | NA | CASSLARSLGGNTIYF